This note documents a single T cell receptor beta chain sequence. This sample is part of a study of shared T cell receptors in the human thymus. The method was immunoSEQ multiplex PCR; TCRdb's version includes in-frame clones alone and lacks a portion of them. The table shows 500,000 to 750,000 clones, with roughly 88% occurring only once. Germline CDR1 LGHNT, CDR2 FRNRAP. Trimming pared 5 bases from V and 6 bases from J, leaving 10 bases between. The length of the CDR3 is 12 residues. The data were also submitted as part of a second study, on human thymus T cells.

This chain links TRBV12-5 with TRBJ1-2; tentative D call: TRBD1 (5 bases). The sequencing input was thymocytes. The receptor was isolated from a boy younger than two with a congenital heart defect. CDR3 region: CASGPTGDGYTF. CDR3 coding DNA: TGTGCTAGTGGTCCCACGGGGGATGGCTACACCTTC.